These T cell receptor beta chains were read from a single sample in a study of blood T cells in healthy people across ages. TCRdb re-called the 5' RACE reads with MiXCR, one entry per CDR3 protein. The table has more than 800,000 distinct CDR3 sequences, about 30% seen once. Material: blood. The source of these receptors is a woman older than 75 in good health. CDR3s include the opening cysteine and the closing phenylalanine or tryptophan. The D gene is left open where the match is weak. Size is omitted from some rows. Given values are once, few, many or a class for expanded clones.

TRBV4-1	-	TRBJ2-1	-	TGCGCCAGCAGCCAAGGAGGGGCGGCCTACAATGAGCAGTGCTTC	CASSQGGAAYNEQCF
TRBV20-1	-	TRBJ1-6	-	TGCAGTGCCAAACGCCGGACATCGCCCGCGCATAATTCACCCCTCCACTTT	CSAKRRTSPAHNSPLHF
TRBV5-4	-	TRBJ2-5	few	TGTGCCAGCAGCTTGCAGCGGACAGTACAAGAGACCCAGTACTTC	CASSLQRTVQETQYF
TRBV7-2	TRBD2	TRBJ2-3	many	TGTGCCAGCAGCTTCTCGGGGGGGTCCCCAGATACGCAGTATTTT	CASSFSGGSPDTQYF
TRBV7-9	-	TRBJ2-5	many	TGTGCCAGCAGCAGGTCACCAGACGGGACCCAGTACTTC	CASSRSPDGTQYF
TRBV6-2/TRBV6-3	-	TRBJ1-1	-	TGTGCCAGCACATTCTCTGGCGGAACAAAAGCTTTCTTT	CASTFSGGTKAFF
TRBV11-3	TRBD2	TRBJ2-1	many	TGTGCCAGCAGCTTGCGGACTAGCGTCCATGAGCAGTTCTTC	CASSLRTSVHEQFF
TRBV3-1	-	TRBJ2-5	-	TGTGCCAGCAGCCAAGGCAGGGGGGTCAATGAGCAGTACTTC	CASSQGRGVNEQYF
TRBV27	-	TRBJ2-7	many	TGTGCCAGCAGTATGGGGGCCCGGGGAGGCTACGAGCAGTACTTC	CASSMGARGGYEQYF
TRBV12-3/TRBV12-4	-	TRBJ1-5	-	TGTGCCAGCAGTTCCGGAGACAGGTTCGATCAGCCCCAGCATTTT	CASSSGDRFDQPQHF
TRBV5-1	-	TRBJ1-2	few	TGCGCCAGCAGCTTGGCCGGGGGGAAGGGAGATGGCTACACCTTC	CASSLAGGKGDGYTF
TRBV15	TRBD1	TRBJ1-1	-	TGTGCCACCAGTAGAGACAGGGTCCTCATGAACACTGAAGCTTTCTTT	CATSRDRVLMNTEAFF
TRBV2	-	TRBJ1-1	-	TGTGCCAGCAGCCGGGAAAGGAACACTGAAGCTTTCTTT	CASSRERNTEAFF
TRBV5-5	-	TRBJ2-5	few	TGTGCCAGCAGCTTCATTAGGGGGGAAGAGACCCAGTACTTC	CASSFIRGEETQYF
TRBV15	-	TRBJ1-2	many	TGTGCCACCAGCAGAGGGTCAGAGGGCTACACCTTC	CATSRGSEGYTF
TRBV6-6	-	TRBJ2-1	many	TGTGCCAGCAGTTACCCAGGGGCGAACAATGAGCAGTTCTTC	CASSYPGANNEQFF
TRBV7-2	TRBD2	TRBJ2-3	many	TGTGCCAGCAGCTTAGGGCGGGGGGGCACAGATACGCAGTATTTT	CASSLGRGGTDTQYF
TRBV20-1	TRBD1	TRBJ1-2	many	TGCAGTGCCCATCAGGGGGGTTATGGCTACACCTTC	CSAHQGGYGYTF
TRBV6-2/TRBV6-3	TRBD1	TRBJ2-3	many	TGTGCCAGCAGCTCCCTCGGGACAGGGGGCACAGATACGCAGTATTTT	CASSSLGTGGTDTQYF
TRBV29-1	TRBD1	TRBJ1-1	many	TGCAGCGCATTAACGACTACAGGGGTTGCTGAAGCTTTCTTT	CSALTTTGVAEAFF
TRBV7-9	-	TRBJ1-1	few	TGTGCCAGCAGCTTAGTCAGGGACACTGAAGCTTTCTTT	CASSLVRDTEAFF
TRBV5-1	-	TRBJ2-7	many	TGCGCCAGCAGCCCCTCGGGGGCGGGATACGAGCAGTACTTC	CASSPSGAGYEQYF
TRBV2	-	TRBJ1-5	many	TGTGCCAGCAGTGAACAGTCATATAGCAATCAGCCCCAGCATTTT	CASSEQSYSNQPQHF
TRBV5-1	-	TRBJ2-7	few	TGCGCCAGCAGCCCCCGTGGGGCCGACGAGCAGTACTTC	CASSPRGADEQYF
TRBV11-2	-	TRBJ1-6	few	TGTGCCAGCAGCCCGGGGCTGGTTAATTCACCCCTCCACTTT	CASSPGLVNSPLHF
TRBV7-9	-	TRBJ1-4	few	TGTGCCAGCAGCTTAGGGGGGGCGGAATGGAAACTGTTTTTT	CASSLGGAEWKLFF
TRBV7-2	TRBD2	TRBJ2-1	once	TGTGCCACCGCAGAGCGGGGGGACCGCGATGAGCAGTTCTTC	CATAERGDRDEQFF
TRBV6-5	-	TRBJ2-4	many	TGTGCCAGTCAAAAGATTTCGAACATTCAGTACTTC	CASQKISNIQYF
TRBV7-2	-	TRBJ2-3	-	TGTGCCAACAGCTTAGGGCTGGGCACAGATACGCAGTATTTT	CANSLGLGTDTQYF
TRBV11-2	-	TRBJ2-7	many	TGTGCCAGCAGCCCTGGGGGAATTTACGAGCAGTACTTC	CASSPGGIYEQYF
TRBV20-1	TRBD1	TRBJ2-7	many	TGCAGTGCTAGGCCCTCTGGGACAGGGATTTACGAGCAGTACTTC	CSARPSGTGIYEQYF
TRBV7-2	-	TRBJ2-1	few	TGTGCCAGCAGTCCCGCCATGGAACCCTACAATGAGCAGTTCTTC	CASSPAMEPYNEQFF
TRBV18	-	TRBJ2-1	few	TGTGCCAGCTCCCCCGGACAGCAGGAGACCCAGTTCTTC	CASSPGQQETQFF
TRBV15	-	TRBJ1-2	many	TGTGCCACCAGTCAGAGACCCACGACCGTCTACACCTTC	CATSQRPTTVYTF
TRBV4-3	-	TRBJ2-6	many	TGCGCCAGCAGCCAAGATCGGGCAGGGGTTAATTCTGGGGCCAACGTCCTGACTTTC	CASSQDRAGVNSGANVLTF
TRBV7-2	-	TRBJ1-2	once	TGTGCCAGCATTGGGGGGCAGAGCTATGGCTACACCTTC	CASIGGQSYGYTF
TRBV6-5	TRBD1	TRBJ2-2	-	TGTGCCAGCAGCCGCGGACAGGGCGGGGGGGAGCTGTTTTTT	CASSRGQGGGELFF
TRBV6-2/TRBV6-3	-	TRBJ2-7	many	TGTGCCAGCGACCGGGGGAGCTCCTACGAGCAGTACTTC	CASDRGSSYEQYF
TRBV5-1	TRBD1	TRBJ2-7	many	TGCGCCAGCAGCTTGTATATCGACGGGACAGGGGTTTACGAGCAGTACTTC	CASSLYIDGTGVYEQYF